The clone carrying this T cell receptor beta chain was seen a handful of times. As yet, its antigen is unknown. cDNA synthesis used the whole RNA isolate, giving expressed TCRB sequences. TCRdb's table, derived via immunoSEQ multiplex PCR, lists solely in-frame clones and lacks some. This table holds hundreds of thousands of clones, 7.5% to 9% found once. These data belong to a study of beta chain features in type 1 diabetes. Study-wide points: Patients with type 1 diabetes carried fewer insertions and had more deletions at their VDJ junctions.

The CDR3 has 16 amino acids. Germline CDR1 SGHNT, CDR2 YYREEE (reference sequence). V shed 1 base and J 5 bases; nucleotides not matched to a gene: 11. This receptor was obtained from a woman younger than 30 in good health. V and J are TRBV5-4 and TRBJ2-5; 7 nucleotides match TRBD2. Sequencing used central memory CD4+ T cells from blood. CDR3 coding DNA: TGTGCCAGCAGCTTGTATAGCGGGTTGATGGGGGAGACCCAGTACTTC. Its translation: CASSLYSGLMGETQYF.